This T cell receptor (beta chain) was recorded in a study of blood T cell repertoires in COVID-19. Looking at the study overall: Specimens from acute and convalescent COVID-19 originated in the United States, Italy and Spain. T cells, B-cell-depleted T cells, or PBMCs supplied cDNA or gDNA.

In the original processing: Quantification of nucleated cells was approximated via reference gene primer amplification. Clones were read by immunoSEQ multiplex PCR, and TCRdb kept only the in-frame ones, dropping some. D and trimming were read from the DNA, whereas the V and J calls and clone size are those reported in that table. The top ten clones hold over 6.5% of a sample with roughly 110,000 clones, nearly 90% of them seen once. This CDR3 comprises 15 residues. Germline V gene lookup returns CDR1 KGHDR and CDR2 SFDVKD. Unmatched junction bases numbered 6, after V lost 4 bases and J lost 4 bases.

V usage is TRBV24-1 and J usage is TRBJ1-3, with 7 bases aligning to TRBD1. The clonotype originates from an older woman who had recovered from COVID-19. Sequencing input: peripheral blood. CDR3 protein: CATSDPQGSGNTIYF. The CDR3 nucleotides are TGTGCCACCAGTGACCCACAGGGGTCGGGAAACACCATATATTTT.